This TCR beta chain stems from a study of T cell repertoires in cytomegalovirus infection. A remark on this clonotype: Its antigen is unknown.

TCRdb re-called the reads with MiXCR, one entry per CDR3 protein. Of roughly 70,000 distinct CDR3 sequences in the sample, more than 20% were seen once. The sequence came from a human donor in good health (CMV status not recorded). Some clones in this sample may be carry-over from other donors' samples. This specimen was CD8+ T cells from cultured PBMCs, taken from culture after CMV antigen stimulation.

CDR3 in amino acids: CAISESGQGVYNEQFF. The CDR3, as DNA: TGTGCCATCAGTGAGTCGGGACAGGGGGTCTACAATGAGCAGTTCTTC. The V call is TRBV10-3, the J call TRBJ2-1; 11 bases align to TRBD1. The ends lost 0 bases at V and 3 bases at J; junction bases unmatched: 1. The germline V gene encodes CDR1 ENHRY and CDR2 SYGVKD. This CDR3 comprises 16 residues.